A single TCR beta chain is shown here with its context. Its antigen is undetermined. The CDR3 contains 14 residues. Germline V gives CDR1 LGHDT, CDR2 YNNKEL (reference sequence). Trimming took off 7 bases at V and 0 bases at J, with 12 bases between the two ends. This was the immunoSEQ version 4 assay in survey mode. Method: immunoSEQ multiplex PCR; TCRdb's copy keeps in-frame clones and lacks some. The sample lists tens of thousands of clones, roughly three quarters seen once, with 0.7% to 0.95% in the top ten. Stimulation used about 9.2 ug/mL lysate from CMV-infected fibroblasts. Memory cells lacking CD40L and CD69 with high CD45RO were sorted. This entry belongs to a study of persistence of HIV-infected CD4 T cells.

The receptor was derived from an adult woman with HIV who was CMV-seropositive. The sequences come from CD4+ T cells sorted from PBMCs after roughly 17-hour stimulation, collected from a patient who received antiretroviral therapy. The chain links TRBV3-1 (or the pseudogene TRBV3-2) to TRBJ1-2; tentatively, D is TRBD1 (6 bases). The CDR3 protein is CASNYRTANYGYTF. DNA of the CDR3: TGTGCCAGCAACTACCGGACAGCTAACTATGGCTACACCTTC.